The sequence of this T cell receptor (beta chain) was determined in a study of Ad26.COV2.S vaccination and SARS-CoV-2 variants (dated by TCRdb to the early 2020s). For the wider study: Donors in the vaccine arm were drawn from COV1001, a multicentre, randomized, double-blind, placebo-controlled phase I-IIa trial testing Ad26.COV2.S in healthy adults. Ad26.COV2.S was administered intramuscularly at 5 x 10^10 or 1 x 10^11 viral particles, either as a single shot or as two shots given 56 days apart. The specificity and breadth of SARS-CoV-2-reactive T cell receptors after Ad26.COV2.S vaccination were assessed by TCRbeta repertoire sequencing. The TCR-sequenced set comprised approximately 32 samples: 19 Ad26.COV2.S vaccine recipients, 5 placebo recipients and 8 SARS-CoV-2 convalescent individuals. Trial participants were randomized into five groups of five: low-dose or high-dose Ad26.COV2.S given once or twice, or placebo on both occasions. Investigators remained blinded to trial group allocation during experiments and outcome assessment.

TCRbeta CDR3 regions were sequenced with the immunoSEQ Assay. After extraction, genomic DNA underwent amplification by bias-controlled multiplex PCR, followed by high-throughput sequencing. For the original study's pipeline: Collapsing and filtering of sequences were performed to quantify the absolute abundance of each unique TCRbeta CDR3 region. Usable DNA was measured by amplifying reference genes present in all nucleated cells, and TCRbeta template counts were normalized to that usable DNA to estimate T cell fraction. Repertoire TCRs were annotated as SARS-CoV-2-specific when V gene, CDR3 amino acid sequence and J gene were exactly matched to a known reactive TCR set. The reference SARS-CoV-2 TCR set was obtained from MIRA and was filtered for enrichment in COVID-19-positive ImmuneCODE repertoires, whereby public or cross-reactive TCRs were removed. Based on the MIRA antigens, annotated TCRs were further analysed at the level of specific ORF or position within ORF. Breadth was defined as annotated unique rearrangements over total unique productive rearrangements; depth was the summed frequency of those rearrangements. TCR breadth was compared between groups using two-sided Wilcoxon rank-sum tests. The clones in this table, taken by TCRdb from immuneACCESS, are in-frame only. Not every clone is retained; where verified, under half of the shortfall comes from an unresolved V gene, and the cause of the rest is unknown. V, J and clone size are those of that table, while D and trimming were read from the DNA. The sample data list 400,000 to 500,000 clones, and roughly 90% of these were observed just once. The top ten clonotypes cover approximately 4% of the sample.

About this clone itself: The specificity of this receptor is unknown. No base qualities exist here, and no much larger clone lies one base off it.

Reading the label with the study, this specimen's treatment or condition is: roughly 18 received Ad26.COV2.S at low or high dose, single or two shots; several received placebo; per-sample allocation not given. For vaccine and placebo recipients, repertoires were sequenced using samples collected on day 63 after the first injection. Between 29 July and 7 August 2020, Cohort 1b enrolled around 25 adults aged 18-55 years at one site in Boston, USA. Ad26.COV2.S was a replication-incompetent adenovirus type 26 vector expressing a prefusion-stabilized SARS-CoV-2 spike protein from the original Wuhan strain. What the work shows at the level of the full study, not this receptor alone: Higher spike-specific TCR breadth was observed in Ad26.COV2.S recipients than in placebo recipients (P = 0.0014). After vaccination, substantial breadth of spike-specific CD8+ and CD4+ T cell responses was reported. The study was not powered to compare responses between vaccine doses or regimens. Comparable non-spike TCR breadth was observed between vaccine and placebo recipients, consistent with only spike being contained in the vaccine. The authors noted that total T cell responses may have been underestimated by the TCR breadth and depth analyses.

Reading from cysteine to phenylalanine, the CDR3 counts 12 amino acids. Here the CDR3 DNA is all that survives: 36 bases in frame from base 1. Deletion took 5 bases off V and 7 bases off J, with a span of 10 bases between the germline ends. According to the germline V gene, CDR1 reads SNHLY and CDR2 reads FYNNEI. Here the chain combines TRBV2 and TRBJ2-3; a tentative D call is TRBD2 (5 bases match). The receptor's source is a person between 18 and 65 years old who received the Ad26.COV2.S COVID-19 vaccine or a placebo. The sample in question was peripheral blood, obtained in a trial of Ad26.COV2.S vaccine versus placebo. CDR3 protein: CASSPGENTQYF. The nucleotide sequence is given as TGTGCCAGCAGTCCCGGGGAAAATACGCAGTATTTT.